The 19 T cell receptor beta chains below were found in one sample sequenced in a study of CD8 T cells in ankylosing spondylitis. Whole-study results and caveats: A TCR beta motif of eight highly homologous variants appeared characteristic of ankylosing spondylitis blood.

One entry per CDR3 protein results from TCRdb running MiXCR on the 5' RACE reads. The sample lists roughly 370,000 distinct CDR3 sequences, 20% to 25% occurring once. No antigen has been assigned to these receptors. The sequenced sample consisted of blood, either unsorted or a sorted T cell fraction (not recorded which). These receptors all come from a male donor with ankylosing spondylitis.

This clonotype turned up a few times. The chain uses TRBV3-1 and TRBJ2-1; D uncertain. Germline CDR1 is LGHDT and CDR2 is YNNKEL (reference sequence). V was cut by 0 bases and J by 5 bases, with 11 bases left in between. The CDR3 consists of 15 residues. The CDR3 here is CASSQDPGPHNEQFF. CDR3 bases: TGTGCCAGCAGCCAAGATCCCGGACCTCACAATGAGCAGTTCTTC.

The rearrangement uses TRBV10-3 and TRBJ1-2; D remains unclear. Germline-derived CDR1 and CDR2 are ENHRY and SYGVKD. This CDR3 has 15 residues. V lost 8 bases to trimming and J lost 0 bases, with 16 bases between them. The CDR3 protein is CAIFSETKANYGYTF. The CDR3 region has the DNA TGTGCCATCTTCTCGGAGACCAAAGCTAACTATGGCTACACCTTC.

This clonotype has a handful of counts. The chain couples TRBV29-1 to TRBJ2-2, with 7 nucleotides matching TRBD2. Germline values: CDR1 SQVTM, CDR2 ANQGSEA. The junction had 2 bases not matched to a gene; V was cut back by 2 bases and J by 5 bases. There are 13 residues in the CDR3. CDR3 sequence reads: CSVERGETGELFF. The CDR3 DNA sequence: TGCAGCGTTGAACGGGGGGAAACCGGGGAGCTGTTTTTT.

CDR3 coding DNA: TGTGCCAGCAGCCATAACCGAGACCTAGCGAACAGCTCCTACAATGAGCAGTTCTTC. Its protein product is CASSHNRDLANSSYNEQFF. The rearrangement uses TRBV6-1 and TRBJ2-1; perhaps TRBD2 as D (6 bases). This CDR3 region has 19 residues. Germline V gene data show CDR1 as MNHNS and CDR2 as SASEGT. V shed 6 bases and J shed 0 bases, with 24 bases lying between them.

This clonotype was seen at least ten times. The genes are TRBV7-9 and TRBJ2-1; D tentatively fits TRBD1 or TRBD2 (5 bases each). Germline-derived CDR1 and CDR2 are SEHNR and FQNEAQ (reference sequence). This CDR3 is 16 amino acids long. V was cut by 4 bases and J by 7 bases, with 20 bases left in between. In DNA form, the CDR3 reads TGTGCCAGCAGCTCGGCCGGGACCCCGGAGAGAAATGAGCAGTTCTTC. Translation: CASSSAGTPERNEQFF.

The table lists this clonotype with a few counts. This sequence joins TRBV12-3 or TRBV12-4 and TRBJ1-1; D uncertain. V lost 1 base, J lost 11 bases, and 17 bases lay in between. This CDR3 is built from 14 residues. The CDR3 sequence is CASSLDAGPIRAFF. In DNA, the CDR3 is TGTGCCAGCAGTTTAGACGCTGGCCCCATAAGGGCTTTCTTT.

This clonotype was found a few times. The J gene is TRBJ2-2, the V gene TRBV7-3, with 7 bases aligning to TRBD1. Looked up from germline, CDR1 is SGHTA and CDR2 is FQGTGA. This CDR3 has 14 amino acids. After removal of 3 bases from V and 6 bases from J, the junction contained 4 bases not matched to a gene. CDR3 sequence reads: CASSLRGGAGELFF. CDR3 bases: TGTGCCAGCAGCTTGAGAGGGGGCGCCGGGGAGCTGTTTTTT.

This clonotype was recorded a few times. J is TRBJ2-4 and V is TRBV2; unclear D gene. The length of the CDR3 is 15 residues. Trimming shortened V by 7 bases and J by 6 bases, and 19 bases separated the two germline ends. Germline loops: CDR1 SNHLY, CDR2 FYNNEI. CDR3 sequence: CASTSPPQGRNIQYF. CDR3 DNA: TGTGCCAGCACCTCCCCTCCCCAAGGGCGAAACATTCAGTACTTC.

The table lists this clonotype with a few counts. J is TRBJ2-5 and V is TRBV30, with D possibly TRBD2 on 6 matching bases. Germline V lookup: CDR1 GTSNPN, CDR2 SVGIG (reference sequence). Trimming cost V 3 bases and J 1 base, with 12 bases left between them. This CDR3 is built from 14 residues. The DNA for the CDR3 is TGTGCCTGGAGCGGAAGACTAGGCCAAGAGACCCAGTACTTC. Translating gives CAWSGRLGQETQYF.

V usage is TRBV20-1 and J usage is TRBJ2-1, with D possibly TRBD1 on 6 matching bases. The V gene lost 0 bases and the J gene lost 8 bases, with 14 bases spanning the gap. CDR3 length equals 14 residues. Germline V gives CDR1 DFQATT, CDR2 SNEGSKA (reference sequence). DNA of the CDR3: TGCAGTGCTAGAGATCCCTTCAAGGGGGATGAGCAGTTCTTC. Encoded protein: CSARDPFKGDEQFF.

The chain links TRBV7-2 to TRBJ2-5; no firm D call. Trimming took 1 base from V and 4 from J, leaving 10 bases between them. CDR3 length: 14 amino acids. Germline CDR1 SGHTA, CDR2 FQGNSA. The CDR3 region is CASSLVASRETQYF. For the CDR3, the DNA is TGTGCCAGCAGCTTAGTCGCCAGTCGAGAGACCCAGTACTTC. Full variable domain (missing parts from reference TRBV7-2 and TRBJ2-5): GAGVSQSPSNKVTEKGKDVELRCDPISGHTALYWYRQSLGQGLEFLIYFQGNSAPDKSGLPSDRFSAERTGGSVSTLTIQRTQQEDSAVYLCASSLVASRETQYFGPGTRLLVL.

This chain uses TRBV7-2 with TRBJ1-3; D is ambiguous. The germline V and J ends were trimmed by 4 bases and 2 bases, with 6 bases remaining between them. The CDR3 is made up of 13 amino acids. Germline lookup yields CDR1 SGHTA and CDR2 FQGNSA. CDR3: CASSSVTGNTIYF. The CDR3 coding sequence is TGTGCCAGCAGCTCGGTCACTGGAAACACCATATATTTT. The full variable domain, its missing parts supplied by reference TRBV7-2 and TRBJ1-3, is GAGVSQSPSNKVTEKGKDVELRCDPISGHTALYWYRQSLGQGLEFLIYFQGNSAPDKSGLPSDRFSAERTGGSVSTLTIQRTQQEDSAVYLCASSSVTGNTIYFGEGSWLTVV.

CDR3 in DNA: TGCGCCAGCAACCGGGTTCCTGAAGCTTTCTTT. Residues: CASNRVPEAFF. The V and J genes are TRBV5-1 and TRBJ1-1, with D unresolved. This CDR3 region has 11 residues. From germline, CDR1 is SGHRS and CDR2 YFSETQ. Between the trimmed V and J ends, which lost 6 bases and 6 bases, there was a span of 9 bases.

In this sample, this clonotype turned up a few times. The V and J genes are TRBV4-3 and TRBJ1-3, with D possibly being TRBD1 (5 bases). The V and J ends lost 0 bases and 5 bases respectively, with 11 bases between them. There are 15 residues in the CDR3. The germline CDR1 and CDR2 sequences are LGHNA and YSLEER. DNA for the CDR3: TGCGCCAGCAGCCAAGATTTAGGGGCACGAAACACCATATATTTT. Translating gives CASSQDLGARNTIYF.

The gene calls are TRBV25-1 and TRBJ2-3, with TRBD2 identical over 7 bases. V was pared by 1 base and J by 6 bases, with 10 bases of the junction left unmatched. The CDR3 totals 16 residues. CDR1 is MGHDK, CDR2 SYGVNS, per germline. The CDR3 DNA reads as TGTGCCAGCAGTGAATTCGCGGGAGCCCCGATGGATACGCAGTATTTT. This gives the protein CASSEFAGAPMDTQYF.

The rearrangement links TRBV2 to TRBJ1-5, with 7 bases that match TRBD1. The CDR3 runs to 15 residues. Germline values: CDR1 SNHLY, CDR2 FYNNEI. V shed 6 bases, J shed 2 bases, and the junction held 7 bases outside the gene matches. CDR3 bases: TGTGCCAGCAGCCTCGACAGGGCGGGCAATCAGCCCCAGCATTTT. It is translated as CASSLDRAGNQPQHF.

This chain uses TRBV7-8 with TRBJ2-1; 11 bases match TRBD2. The V segment lost 3 bases and the J segment 7 bases; nucleotides outside the gene matches: 8. CDR1 is SGHVS, CDR2 FQNEAQ, per germline. The CDR3 extends over 16 amino acids. The CDR3 region is CASSFPSGRFRNEQFF. The CDR3 nucleotides are TGTGCCAGCAGCTTCCCTAGCGGGAGGTTCCGAAATGAGCAGTTCTTC.

J is TRBJ2-3 and V is TRBV6-2 or TRBV6-3; D remains unclear. Trimming took 0 bases from V and 8 from J, leaving 9 bases between them. The germline V gene encodes CDR1 MNHEY and CDR2 SVGEGT. The CDR3 consists of 13 residues. The CDR3 loop is CASSYSTPSTQYF. The CDR3 DNA reads as TGTGCCAGCAGTTACTCGACTCCAAGTACGCAGTATTTT.

This clonotype was counted a few times. The DNA of the CDR3 is TGTGCCAGCAGTGAGTGGGGGACGGCAACTAATGAAAAACTGTTTTTT. As protein: CASSEWGTATNEKLFF. This chain connects TRBV2 to TRBJ1-4, with D maybe TRBD1 (5 bases). V shed 3 bases and J shed 0 bases, with 11 bases lying between them. Germline CDR1 SNHLY, CDR2 FYNNEI. The CDR3 consists of 16 residues.